This T cell receptor (beta chain) was sequenced for a study of blood T cell repertoires in COVID-19. Background on the study: Material from acute and convalescent COVID-19 was sourced from the United States, Italy and Spain. PBMCs, B-cell-depleted T cells, or T cells provided the cDNA or gDNA that made up the material.

As originally analysed: Amplified reference gene primers provided the basis for estimating nucleated cell counts. Some clones are missing from TCRdb's copy, which holds only in-frame ones; the method was immunoSEQ multiplex PCR. That table furnishes V, J and clone size, whereas the DNA furnished D and trimming. Of around 140,000 clones listed, 84% were seen once; the top ten hold more than 40%. The receptor's source is a human donor in a cohort sampled during active COVID-19. The sequenced sample was peripheral blood.

CDR3 amino acids: CASSPTGSEAFF. The CDR3 nucleotides are TGTGCCAGCAGCCCGACGGGGAGTGAAGCTTTCTTT. The gene calls are TRBV3-1 (or the pseudogene TRBV3-2) and TRBJ1-1; D is unresolved. Germline V gene sequence: CDR1 LGHDT, CDR2 YNNKEL (reference sequence). This CDR3 is 12 amino acids long. The V and J ends lost 4 bases and 7 bases respectively, with 10 bases between them.